A selection of T cell receptor beta chains follows, all from one sample in a study of blood T cells in healthy people across ages. From the 5' RACE reads, TCRdb called clonotypes with MiXCR, one entry per CDR3 protein. The data hold hundreds of thousands of distinct CDR3 sequences, with 58% observed a single time. The sequencing input was blood. Receptor source: a man aged 55 to 70 in good health. The CDR3 runs from the conserved cysteine through the conserved F or W. Each record gives: clone size, D gene, V gene, J gene, CDR3 protein, CDR3 DNA. D genes are given only for firm matches. Some rows mark clone size as missing; the rest say once, few, many or name a class of expanded clone.

abundance: .
d_gene: TRBD2
v_gene: TRBV29-1
j_gene: TRBJ2-1
CDR3aa: CSVAGLAGYNEQFF
CDR3nt: TGCAGCGTTGCTGGACTAGCGGGGTACAATGAGCAGTTCTTC

abundance: .
d_gene: .
v_gene: TRBV10-3
j_gene: TRBJ2-3
CDR3aa: CAIGTSSTDTQYF
CDR3nt: TGTGCCATCGGAACTAGCAGCACAGATACGCAGTATTTT

abundance: .
d_gene: .
v_gene: TRBV7-2
j_gene: TRBJ1-4
CDR3aa: CASSLNFLPYNEKLFF
CDR3nt: TGTGCCAGCAGCTTGAATTTCCTTCCGTATAATGAAAAACTGTTTTTT

abundance: .
d_gene: .
v_gene: TRBV18
j_gene: TRBJ1-2
CDR3aa: CASSPLGRDVGGYTF
CDR3nt: TGTGCCAGCTCACCGCTTGGCAGGGATGTCGGTGGCTACACCTTC

abundance: few
d_gene: .
v_gene: TRBV29-1
j_gene: TRBJ2-7
CDR3aa: CSVEGASTSYEQYF
CDR3nt: TGCAGCGTTGAAGGTGCCAGTACCTCCTACGAGCAGTACTTC

abundance: .
d_gene: .
v_gene: TRBV5-1
j_gene: TRBJ1-2
CDR3aa: CASSLGLVANHGYTF
CDR3nt: TGCGCCAGCAGCTTGGGGCTGGTAGCTAACCATGGCTACACCTTC

abundance: .
d_gene: .
v_gene: TRBV6-6
j_gene: TRBJ2-1
CDR3aa: CASSYSADEQFF
CDR3nt: TGTGCCAGCAGTTACTCGGCTGATGAGCAGTTCTTC

abundance: few
d_gene: TRBD1
v_gene: TRBV29-1
j_gene: TRBJ1-1
CDR3aa: CSTSGTGSEAFF
CDR3nt: TGCAGCACCAGTGGGACAGGCTCTGAAGCTTTCTTT

abundance: few
d_gene: .
v_gene: TRBV6-1
j_gene: TRBJ2-7
CDR3aa: CASSADSGGQYF
CDR3nt: TGTGCCAGCAGTGCCGACTCAGGCGGGCAGTACTTC

abundance: .
d_gene: .
v_gene: TRBV6-5
j_gene: TRBJ1-1
CDR3aa: CASSSGHGGTEAFF
CDR3nt: TGTGCCAGCAGTTCGGGACACGGGGGAACTGAAGCTTTCTTT

abundance: .
d_gene: .
v_gene: TRBV12-3/TRBV12-4
j_gene: TRBJ1-1
CDR3aa: CASSLPSSAAFF
CDR3nt: TGTGCCAGCAGTCTCCCCTCCTCGGCTGCTTTCTTT

abundance: .
d_gene: .
v_gene: TRBV10-3
j_gene: TRBJ1-1
CDR3aa: CAISRGMNTEAFF
CDR3nt: TGTGCCATCAGCCGCGGGATGAACACTGAAGCTTTCTTT

abundance: few
d_gene: .
v_gene: TRBV29-1
j_gene: TRBJ1-4
CDR3aa: CSVEGATNEKLFF
CDR3nt: TGCAGCGTTGAAGGGGCAACTAATGAAAAACTGTTTTTT

abundance: .
d_gene: TRBD1
v_gene: TRBV5-1
j_gene: TRBJ2-7
CDR3aa: CASGTGGHEQYF
CDR3nt: TGCGCCAGCGGGACAGGGGGCCACGAGCAGTACTTC

abundance: once
d_gene: TRBD1
v_gene: TRBV6-2/TRBV6-3
j_gene: TRBJ2-7
CDR3aa: CASSFSRQGDLYEQYF
CDR3nt: TGTGCCAGCAGTTTTTCTCGACAGGGGGATCTCTACGAGCAGTACTTC

abundance: .
d_gene: .
v_gene: TRBV5-5
j_gene: TRBJ2-7
CDR3aa: CASSLGTLDTYEQYF
CDR3nt: TGTGCCAGCAGCTTGGGGACCCTGGACACCTACGAGCAGTACTTC

abundance: few
d_gene: .
v_gene: TRBV5-6
j_gene: TRBJ2-5
CDR3aa: CASSSSGTQETQYF
CDR3nt: TGTGCCAGCAGTTCCTCGGGGACCCAAGAGACCCAGTACTTC

abundance: few
d_gene: TRBD2
v_gene: TRBV7-9
j_gene: TRBJ2-1
CDR3aa: CASSSALMGLVGNEQFF
CDR3nt: TGTGCCAGCAGCTCTGCACTAATGGGACTAGTTGGCAATGAGCAGTTCTTC

abundance: .
d_gene: TRBD1
v_gene: TRBV6-6
j_gene: TRBJ1-1
CDR3aa: CASSGQGSMNTEAFF
CDR3nt: TGTGCCAGTTCCGGACAGGGATCGATGAACACTGAAGCTTTCTTT

abundance: once
d_gene: TRBD1
v_gene: TRBV20-1
j_gene: TRBJ2-7
CDR3aa: CSARMGQTGYEQYF
CDR3nt: TGCAGTGCTAGAATGGGACAGACGGGCTACGAGCAGTACTTC

abundance: .
d_gene: .
v_gene: TRBV10-1
j_gene: TRBJ2-3
CDR3aa: CASSAGLTDTQYF
CDR3nt: TGCGCCAGCAGCGCGGGACTTACAGATACGCAGTATTTT

abundance: .
d_gene: TRBD2
v_gene: TRBV3-1
j_gene: TRBJ2-7
CDR3aa: CASSKSSGGVGSYEQYF
CDR3nt: TGTGCCAGCAGCAAAAGTAGCGGGGGGGTGGGGTCCTACGAGCAGTACTTC

abundance: few
d_gene: .
v_gene: TRBV20-1
j_gene: TRBJ1-5
CDR3aa: CSAAVLSNQPQHF
CDR3nt: TGCAGTGCTGCGGTTCTGAGCAATCAGCCCCAGCATTTT

abundance: .
d_gene: .
v_gene: TRBV28
j_gene: TRBJ1-4
CDR3aa: CASSLEPVGNEKLFF
CDR3nt: TGTGCCAGCAGTTTAGAGCCCGTCGGGAACGAAAAACTGTTTTTT

abundance: .
d_gene: .
v_gene: TRBV7-2
j_gene: TRBJ1-1
CDR3aa: CASSLIPGANTEAFF
CDR3nt: TGTGCCAGCAGCTTAATCCCAGGGGCGAACACTGAAGCTTTCTTT